The 18 T cell receptor beta chains below were found in one sample sequenced in a study of OX40 agonist ivuxolimab in advanced cancers. Library preparation used the immunoSEQ multiplex PCR assay. Not all clones reach the TCRdb copy of this immuneACCESS table, which keeps in-frame sequences only. Checked studies attribute under half of the gap to unresolved V genes and leave the rest unexplained. The sample profile shows around 100,000 clones; approximately 89% of them were found once. The ten largest make up roughly 0.53% of the sample. Sample: CD4+ or CD8+ T cells sorted from blood, taken in a trial of the OX40 agonist ivuxolimab. The receptors stem from an adult with an advanced solid tumor such as melanoma, head and neck, liver or kidney cancer.

V is TRBV5-1 and J is TRBJ2-3, with 14 bases aligning to TRBD2. The ends lost 3 bases at V and 0 bases at J; junction bases unmatched: 3. The CDR3 sequence is 17 residues long. Germline assignment: CDR1 SGHRS and CDR2 YFSETQ. The DNA for the CDR3 is TGCGCCAGCAGCTCGGGGACTAGCGGGAGTAGCACAGATACGCAGTATTTT. Protein sequence: CASSSGTSGSSTDTQYF.

This chain joins TRBV2 and TRBJ2-5; 11 bases line up with TRBD2. CDR1 is SNHLY and CDR2 is FYNNEI in the germline V gene. CDR3 length equals 16 residues. V lost 6 bases, J lost 3 bases, and 9 bases stayed unmatched. This CDR3 is CASRGTSGSGKETQYF. The CDR3 nucleotides are TGTGCCAGCAGGGGTACTAGCGGGAGCGGTAAAGAGACCCAGTACTTC.

This chain connects TRBV7-6 to TRBJ1-5; TRBD1 is a possible D gene (5 bases). Germline V gives CDR1 SGHVS, CDR2 FNYEAQ. The CDR3 runs to 15 residues. The ends were cut back, 5 bases at V and 3 bases at J, with 14 bases in the middle. CDR3 nucleotide sequence: TGTGCCAGCAGCCCGCAGTCGGGGCTCAATCAGCCCCAGCATTTT. This codes for CASSPQSGLNQPQHF.

The J gene is TRBJ1-2, the V gene TRBV4-3; D is ambiguous. V was clipped by 0 bases and J by 0 bases, with 8 bases between them. In germline, CDR1 is LGHNA, CDR2 YSLEER. This CDR3 contains 15 residues. The CDR3: CASSQERRANYGYTF. The CDR3, as DNA: TGCGCCAGCAGCCAAGAAAGGCGTGCTAACTATGGCTACACCTTC.

The chain employs TRBV5-6 and TRBJ2-1, with 8 bases matching TRBD1. The CDR3 totals 15 residues. Trimming at V came to 2 bases and at J to 7 bases, leaving 8 bases not matched to a gene. CDR1 SGHDT and CDR2 YYEEEE come from the germline V gene. The CDR3 sequence: CASSFDRGLGNEQFF. The DNA for the CDR3 is TGTGCCAGCAGCTTCGACAGGGGATTAGGTAATGAGCAGTTCTTC.

The chain links TRBV6-6 to TRBJ2-4; D tentatively fits TRBD1 or TRBD2 (6 bases each). The V gene lost 3 bases and the J gene lost 8 bases, with 20 bases spanning the gap. This CDR3 is 16 amino acids long. The V gene's germline CDR1 is MNHNY and CDR2 SVGAGI (reference sequence). The CDR3, as DNA: TGTGCCAGCAGTTATCTGACAGGAGGGGGTCGGGACATTCAGTACTTC. Its protein product is CASSYLTGGGRDIQYF.

The genes are TRBV4-1 and TRBJ2-3; TRBD2 agrees at 7 bases. Germline V gene data show CDR1 as MGHRA and CDR2 as YSYEKL. The ends lost 2 bases at V and 3 bases at J; junction bases unmatched: 11. The CDR3 sequence is 17 residues long. The CDR3: CASSQSRGGSVTDTQYF. CDR3 coding DNA: TGCGCCAGCAGCCAATCTCGAGGCGGGAGCGTGACAGATACGCAGTATTTT.

The chain uses TRBV28 and TRBJ1-1, with 8 bases matching TRBD1. This CDR3 is 15 amino acids long. The germline V gene has CDR1 MDHEN and CDR2 SYDVKM. With 6 bases clipped from V and 0 bases from J, the junction kept 6 bases outside the gene matches. CDR3: CASSDRGRMNTEAFF. CDR3 in DNA: TGTGCCAGCAGCGACAGGGGCCGGATGAACACTGAAGCTTTCTTT.

The chain is built from TRBV2 and TRBJ1-5; 7 nucleotides line up with TRBD1. V was clipped by 6 bases and J by 4 bases; unmatched bases: 9. CDR3 length: 15 amino acids. Germline CDR1 and CDR2: SNHLY and FYNNEI. CDR3 bases: TGTGCCAGCAGGCGACAGGGTCTAAATAATCAGCCCCAGCATTTT. Residues: CASRRQGLNNQPQHF.

The V call is TRBV6-5, the J call TRBJ2-4; a weak D match, TRBD2 (5 bases). Trimming stripped 0 bases from V and 8 bases from J, with 11 bases between. The CDR3 is 14 residues long. In germline, CDR1 is MNHEY, CDR2 SVGAGI. CDR3 nucleotide sequence: TGTGCCAGCAGTTACTCAACAGTGGGAGACATTCAGTACTTC. This sequence encodes CASSYSTVGDIQYF.

The rearrangement links TRBV9 to TRBJ2-5; D is possibly TRBD1 (6 bases). V lost 3 bases and J 3 bases, leaving 12 bases between the germline ends. This CDR3 has 14 residues. Germline CDR1 SGDLS, CDR2 YYNGEE. CDR3 protein: CASSAGDTKETQYF. CDR3 bases: TGTGCCAGCAGCGCAGGGGACACTAAAGAGACCCAGTACTTC.

V and J are TRBV2 and TRBJ1-1; 8 bases agree with TRBD1. The germline gives CDR1 SNHLY, CDR2 FYNNEI. CDR3 length: 15 residues. V shed 6 bases, J shed 0 bases, and the junction held 6 bases outside the gene matches. CDR3 bases: TGTGCCAGCAGCTTAACAGGGGGATTGAACACTGAAGCTTTCTTT. Encoded protein: CASSLTGGLNTEAFF. The full variable domain, in which reference TRBV2 and TRBJ1-1 provide the parts outside the CDR3, is EPEVTQTPSHQVTQMGQEVILRCVPISNHLYFYWYRQILGQKVEFLVSFYNNEISEKSEIFDDQFSVERPDGSNFTLKIRSTKLEDSAMYFCASSLTGGLNTEAFFGQGTRLTVV.

V usage is TRBV2 and J usage is TRBJ1-1; TRBD1 is a possible D gene (6 bases). The germline V gene has CDR1 SNHLY and CDR2 FYNNEI. The ends were cut back, 6 bases at V and 4 bases at J, with 15 bases in the middle. This CDR3 region has 14 residues. CDR3 nucleotides: TGTGCCAGCAGAGATTCCCTGGGGGCCACTGAAGCTTTCTTT. Its protein is CASRDSLGATEAFF.

The chain uses TRBV19 and TRBJ1-5; D not certain. Deletions cut 5 bases from V and 4 bases from J, with 15 bases between. Germline V lookup: CDR1 LNHDA, CDR2 SQIVND (reference sequence). The CDR3 contains 15 residues. As DNA, the CDR3 is TGTGCCAGTAGTGATGTCGCCGGGTTTAATCAGCCCCAGCATTTT. It encodes CASSDVAGFNQPQHF.

The chain combines TRBV11-2 with TRBJ2-3, with TRBD2 matching over 8 bases. With V trimmed by 1 base and J by 2 bases, 2 bases remained unmatched. This CDR3 has 15 residues. Germline CDR1 is SGHAT and CDR2 is FQNNGV. CDR3 sequence reads: CASSLVSGATDTQYF. The CDR3 DNA is TGTGCCAGCAGCTTAGTTAGCGGGGCCACAGATACGCAGTATTTT.

This chain connects TRBV7-9 to TRBJ2-2; 7 bases fit TRBD2. The trim removed 5 bases at V and 1 base at J, leaving 10 bases unmatched. This CDR3 contains 17 residues. CDR1 and CDR2 (germline): SEHNR, FQNEAQ (reference sequence). Here the CDR3 reads CASSTNLGTKNTGELFF. The DNA for the CDR3 is TGTGCCAGCAGCACCAATCTTGGGACTAAGAACACCGGGGAGCTGTTTTTT.

This clone was found once. V gene TRBV11-3 combines with J gene TRBJ2-1; 7 nucleotides align to TRBD2. In germline, CDR1 is SGHNT, CDR2 YENEEA. V was pared by 4 bases and J by 1 base, with 4 bases of the junction left unmatched. The CDR3 is 15 amino acids. The CDR3 DNA is TGTGCCAGCAGCTCGAGCGGGAATTCCTACAATGAGCAGTTCTTC. It is translated as CASSSSGNSYNEQFF.

The chain uses TRBV6-5 and TRBJ2-1; D gene ambiguous. CDR1 is MNHEY, CDR2 SVGAGI, per germline. The length of the CDR3 is 13 residues. Trimming took off 6 bases at V and 0 bases at J, with 6 bases between the two ends. The CDR3 protein is CASSPSSYNEQFF. The CDR3 DNA reads as TGTGCCAGCAGCCCGAGCTCCTACAATGAGCAGTTCTTC.